This TCR beta chain originates from a study of lymphopenia after photon versus proton radiotherapy. Findings of the study overall: Better survival with proton therapy was suggested as possible, not demonstrated.

This CDR3 has 15 residues. CDR1 MDHEN and CDR2 SYDVKM come from the germline V gene. Regarding this clone: Its antigen is not identified.

The data were produced by immunoSEQ multiplex PCR, yet TCRdb's version contains in-frame clones alone and is incomplete. The table includes more than 35,000 clones, more than 75% detected once. The chain recombines TRBV28 with TRBJ2-5; 7 bases are shared with TRBD1. The last part of the DNA fits TRBJ2-7 better; the J call may be wrong. This clonotype was obtained from a man in his fifties or sixties with gastric cancer. This specimen consisted of peripheral blood, obtained from a patient treated with photon-based radiotherapy. CDR3 nucleotides: TGTGCCAGCAGTCTAAAATGGACAGGTGGGTACGAGCAGTACTTC. Protein sequence: CASSLKWTGGYEQYF.